Listed here is a single T cell receptor (beta chain). The data derive from a study of siplizumab effects on memory and regulatory T cells. Assay used: immunoSEQ multiplex PCR; TCRdb lists only in-frame clones, some missing. The sample lists about 100,000 clones; approximately 91% were seen once. This CDR3 is 15 amino acids long. The V gene end was trimmed by 3 bases and the J gene end by 7 bases; junction bases not matched to a gene: 8. Per the germline V gene, CDR1 is MGHRA and CDR2 is YSYEKL. The origin of this receptor is a human donor in good health. Input material: CD4+ T cells sorted from blood. This chain joins TRBV4-1 and TRBJ1-5, with 8 bases matching TRBD1. For the CDR3, the DNA is TGCGCCAGCAGCCACAACAGGGGGATGGGGCAGCCCCAGCATTTT. Translated, it gives CASSHNRGMGQPQHF.